These 17 T cell receptor beta chains originate from one sample sequenced in a study of cytomegalovirus exposure and HLA in healthy donors. The repertoire was sequenced with immunoSEQ multiplex PCR; TCRdb's copy has only in-frame clones and lacks some. Here the sample spans approximately 240,000 clones, approximately 90% being singletons. Material for sequencing was PBMCs. Receptors were obtained from a young woman in good health and CMV-seronegative.

The CDR3 nucleotides read TGCGCCAGCAGCCGGGACAGGGGGCTGGGCACAGATACGCAGTATTTT. The encoded protein is CASSRDRGLGTDTQYF. The V call is TRBV5-1, the J call TRBJ2-3, with 12 bases matching TRBD1. The CDR3 is 16 residues long. V dropped 4 bases and J dropped 1; count of bases not matched to a gene: 4. CDR1 is SGHRS, CDR2 YFSETQ, per germline.

DNA for the CDR3: TGTGCCAGCAGCTCGCGGACAGGAGATGTGGACTACACCTTC. Amino acid sequence: CASSSRTGDVDYTF. The rearrangement joins TRBV7-9 to TRBJ1-2; 7 bases match TRBD1. Trimming cost V 4 bases and J 10 bases; bases outside gene matches: 12. Germline CDR1 SEHNR, CDR2 FQNEAQ (reference sequence). The CDR3 is 14 amino acids.

V and J are TRBV10-2 and TRBJ2-7, with 9 positions matching TRBD2. The CDR3 totals 15 residues. CDR1 WSHSY and CDR2 SAAADI come from the germline V gene. V was pared by 8 bases and J by 3 bases, with 11 bases of the junction left unmatched. The CDR3 DNA is TGCGCCAGCGGGCAAAATAGCGGGAGCCTCTACGAGCAGTACTTC. Its translation is CASGQNSGSLYEQYF.

This sequence joins TRBV27 and TRBJ1-2, with 7 nucleotides matching TRBD1. This CDR3 has 17 residues. The V and J ends lost 2 bases and 4 bases, in that order; junction bases with no gene match: 13. The V gene's germline CDR1 is MNHEY and CDR2 SMNVEV (reference sequence). The CDR3 protein is CASSLNGGTVSGYGYTF. The CDR3 region has the DNA TGTGCCAGCAGTTTAAATGGGGGGACAGTTTCCGGCTATGGCTACACCTTC.

V usage is TRBV4-1 and J usage is TRBJ2-7; D is perhaps TRBD2 (6 bases). V dropped 1 base and J dropped 7 bases, with 14 bases sitting between them. Germline V gene sequence: CDR1 MGHRA, CDR2 YSYEKL. There are 14 residues in the CDR3. The DNA for the CDR3 is TGCGCCAGCAGCCAAGGAGGCGGCGGGACTGAGCAGTACTTC. It specifies CASSQGGGGTEQYF.

V gene TRBV10-2 combines with J gene TRBJ2-7; D unresolved. Per the germline V gene, CDR1 is WSHSY and CDR2 is SAAADI. The CDR3 is 12 residues long. V was trimmed by 10 bases and J by 2 bases, leaving 12 bases between them. The CDR3 sequence is CATREDAYEQYF. The CDR3 DNA sequence: TGCGCCACACGCGAGGATGCCTACGAGCAGTACTTC.

This chain joins TRBV7-8 and TRBJ2-2; TRBD2 might be the D (5 bases). The V end lost 3 bases, the J end lost 4 bases, and 6 bases lay between the germline ends. Germline V gene data show CDR1 as SGHVS and CDR2 as FQNEAQ. This CDR3 is 13 amino acids long. CDR3 protein: CASSFGGTGELFF. CDR3 nucleotide sequence: TGTGCCAGCAGCTTCGGAGGCACCGGGGAGCTGTTTTTT.

The chain couples TRBV11-3 to TRBJ2-3; no clear D. Germline lookup yields CDR1 SGHNT and CDR2 YENEEA. Deletions cut 2 bases from V and 5 bases from J, with 8 bases between. The CDR3 consists of 13 residues. CDR3 sequence: CASSLNRVDTQYF. In DNA, the CDR3 is TGTGCCAGCAGCTTAAATAGAGTAGATACGCAGTATTTT.

The V and J genes are TRBV28 and TRBJ1-6; TRBD1 is a possible D gene (5 bases). This CDR3 spans 15 amino acids. The germline CDR1 and CDR2 sequences are MDHEN and SYDVKM. Between the trimmed V and J ends, which lost 6 bases and 7 bases, there was a span of 16 bases. In DNA, the CDR3 is TGTGCCAGCAGCTCCCTAACAGGTTACAATTCACCCCTCCACTTT. This translates into CASSSLTGYNSPLHF.

The gene calls are TRBV6-5 and TRBJ1-5; 9 bases line up with TRBD1. This CDR3 contains 15 residues. Germline V gene lookup returns CDR1 MNHEY and CDR2 SVGAGI. V gave up 2 bases and J gave up 4 bases; unmatched junction bases: 3. This CDR3 reads CASSYQQGANQPQHF. The DNA of the CDR3 is TGTGCCAGCAGTTACCAACAGGGGGCGAATCAGCCCCAGCATTTT.

The genes are TRBV18 and TRBJ2-7, with D unresolved. The germline CDR1 and CDR2 sequences are KGHSH and LQKENI. V lost 1 base, J lost 3 bases, and 16 bases lay in between. This CDR3 spans 16 amino acids. CDR3 sequence (DNA): TGTGCCAGCTCACCACGTCCAGGTTCCCCGGACTACGAGCAGTACTTC. It is translated as CASSPRPGSPDYEQYF.

This chain links TRBV7-8 with TRBJ1-5, with TRBD1 identical over 9 bases. Germline V gene lookup returns CDR1 SGHVS and CDR2 FQNEAQ. After removal of 3 bases from V and 4 bases from J, the junction contained 7 bases not matched to a gene. This CDR3 is 16 amino acids long. Here the CDR3 reads CASSFSGQGPNQPQHF. Here the CDR3 DNA reads TGTGCCAGCAGCTTCTCAGGACAGGGGCCGAATCAGCCCCAGCATTTT. Variable domain in full (rest from reference TRBV7-8 and TRBJ1-5): GAGVSQSPRYKVAKRGQDVALRCDPISGHVSLFWYQQALGQGPEFLTYFQNEAQLDKSGLPSDRFFAERPEGSVSTLKIQRTQQEDSAVYLCASSFSGQGPNQPQHFGDGTRLSIL.

The rearrangement uses TRBV6-1 and TRBJ2-2; 9 bases map to TRBD2. The CDR3 runs to 15 residues. CDR1 is MNHNS and CDR2 is SASEGT in the germline V gene. With V trimmed by 8 bases and J by 3 bases, 7 bases remained unmatched. The CDR3 spells CASAPGLADTGELFF. In DNA form, the CDR3 reads TGTGCCAGCGCACCGGGACTAGCAGACACCGGGGAGCTGTTTTTT.

The chain recombines TRBV6-1 with TRBJ1-3, with D uncertain. The V gene's germline CDR1 is MNHNS and CDR2 SASEGT. Trimming pared 3 bases from V and 0 bases from J, leaving 9 bases between. The CDR3 totals 15 residues. The CDR3 sequence: CASSDRVLSGNTIYF. CDR3 sequence (DNA): TGTGCCAGCAGTGATCGGGTACTCTCTGGAAACACCATATATTTT.

J is TRBJ2-2 and V is TRBV5-1; no definite D call. The length of the CDR3 is 15 residues. Deletions cut 0 bases from V and 2 bases from J, with 8 bases between. The V gene's germline CDR1 is SGHRS and CDR2 YFSETQ. For the CDR3, the DNA is TGCGCCAGCAGCTTGGTTTCCAGAAACACCGGGGAGCTGTTTTTT. Amino acid sequence: CASSLVSRNTGELFF.

The chain links TRBV27 to TRBJ2-2, with 7 bases aligning to TRBD1. V trimming: 6 bases; J trimming: 3 bases; junction bases outside the gene matches: 16. The CDR3 has 18 amino acids. Germline V lookup: CDR1 MNHEY, CDR2 SMNVEV (reference sequence). The CDR3: CASSPLPLGGAYTGELFF. Written as DNA, the CDR3 is TGTGCCAGCAGCCCGTTACCCTTAGGGGGCGCGTACACCGGGGAGCTGTTTTTT.

Note on this clone: A read error may account for a junction end that differs from germline. The chain has TRBV6-1 and TRBJ2-5, with 7 bases fitting TRBD1. Germline V lookup: CDR1 MNHNS, CDR2 SASEGT. This CDR3 comprises 12 residues. CDR3 loop: CASRHEGGQVDF. CDR3 in DNA: TGTGCCAGCAGGCACGAGGGCGGACAGGTTGACTTC.